The rows below give T cell receptor beta chains drawn from one sample of a study of identical twins. A single record per CDR3 protein comes from TCRdb applying MiXCR to the 5' RACE reads. The sample yields roughly 290,000 distinct CDR3 sequences, about 8% seen once. These same data were also listed under a study on yellow fever vaccine responses in identical twins.

Sequencing was done on a sample of memory (CD45RO+) T cells sorted from blood. These receptors were obtained from a young woman in good health. CDR3s leave out the opening cysteine and the closing phenylalanine or tryptophan. Each record gives: V gene, CDR3 protein.

TRBV20-1	SARGDSYQETQY
TRBV6-1	ASSEDTGGAGEAF
TRBV27	ASSQTFQETQY
TRBV6-5	ASSYEPRTYGYT
TRBV18	ASSPTIAGDNEQF
TRBV5-4	ASREREARKETQY
TRBV12-3/TRBV12-4	ASRDDNPSDNQPQH
TRBV20-1	SAPDPSGGGETQY
TRBV10-2	ASSESTSGSQQF
TRBV19	ATREVFSGNTIY
TRBV2	ASSEANSYEQY
TRBV3-1	ASSQDMDRADYGYT
TRBV7-2	ASSLLTSGRGEQF
TRBV24-1	ATSGPGTTISTDTQY
TRBV15	ATSGGTSGFSDTQY